This T cell receptor beta chain was recorded in a study of beta chain features in type 1 diabetes. The CDR3 runs to 16 residues. Per germline, CDR1 PRHDT and CDR2 FYEKMQ (reference sequence). Unmatched junction bases numbered 13, after V lost 5 bases and J lost 7 bases. Study-level findings and limits: Fewer insertions but more deletions were seen at VDJ junctions in type 1 diabetes patients. HLA effects on TCRB rearrangement stayed unresolved here. Shorter TCRB CDR3s, moderately but significantly so, were found in Type 1 diabetes patients in all four CD4+ subsets. The study notes PCR might favor shorter templates equally in patients and controls.

The whole isolated RNA underwent reverse transcription, so sequencing captured expressed TCRB transcripts. Repertoires were generated with immunoSEQ multiplex PCR, while TCRdb's copy carries only in-frame clones and drops some. Found here are 250,000 to 350,000 clones, approximately 15% of them singletons; the top ten hold 0.017%. In the case of this clone: Its antigen is as yet unknown.

All of the sorted populations showed purity greater than 95%. The specimen was naive CD4+ T cells from blood. This chain connects TRBV13 to TRBJ2-3; 9 positions match TRBD2. This clonotype was obtained from a man under 40 with type 1 diabetes. The CDR3 region has the DNA TGTGCCAGCAGCCCATCCAAGCGGGAGGTCGGGAATACGCAGTATTTT. It is translated as CASSPSKREVGNTQYF. The full variable domain, its missing parts supplied by reference TRBV13 and TRBJ2-3, is AAGVIQSPRHLIKEKRETATLKCYPIPRHDTVYWYQQGPGQDPQFLISFYEKMQSDKGSIPDRFSAQQFSDYHSELNMSSLELGDSALYFCASSPSKREVGNTQYFGPGTRLTVL.